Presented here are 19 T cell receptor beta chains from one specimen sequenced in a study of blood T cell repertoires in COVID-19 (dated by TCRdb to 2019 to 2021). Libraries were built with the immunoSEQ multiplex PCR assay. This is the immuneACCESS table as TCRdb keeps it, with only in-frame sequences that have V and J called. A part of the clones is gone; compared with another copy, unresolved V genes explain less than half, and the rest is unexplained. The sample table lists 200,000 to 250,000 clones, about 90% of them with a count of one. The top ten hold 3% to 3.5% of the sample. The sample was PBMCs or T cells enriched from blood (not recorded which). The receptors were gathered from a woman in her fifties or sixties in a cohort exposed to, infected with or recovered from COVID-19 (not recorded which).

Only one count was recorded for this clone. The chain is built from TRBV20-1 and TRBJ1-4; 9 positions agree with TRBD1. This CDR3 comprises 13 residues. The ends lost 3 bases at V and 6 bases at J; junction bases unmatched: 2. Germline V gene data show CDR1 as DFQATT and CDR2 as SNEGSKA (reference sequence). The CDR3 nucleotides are TGCAGTGCTAGTTGGGACAGGGATGAAAAACTGTTTTTT. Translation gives CSASWDRDEKLFF.

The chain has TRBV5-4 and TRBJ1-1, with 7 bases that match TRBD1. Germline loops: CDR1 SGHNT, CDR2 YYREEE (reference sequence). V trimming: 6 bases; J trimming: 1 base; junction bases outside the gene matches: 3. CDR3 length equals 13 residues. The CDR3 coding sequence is TGTGCCAGCACACGGGACAGGAACACTGAAGCTTTCTTT. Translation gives CASTRDRNTEAFF.

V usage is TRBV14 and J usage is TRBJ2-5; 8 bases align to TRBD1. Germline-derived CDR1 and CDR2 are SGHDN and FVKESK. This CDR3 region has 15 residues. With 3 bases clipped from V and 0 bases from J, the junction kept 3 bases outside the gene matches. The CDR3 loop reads CASSQGTGYQETQYF. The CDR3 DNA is TGTGCCAGCAGCCAGGGGACAGGTTACCAAGAGACCCAGTACTTC.

The CDR3 bases are TGTGCCAGCAGCCTACAGGGCGGCGGAAAACTGTTTTTT. Amino acids: CASSLQGGGKLFF. The rearrangement uses TRBV9 and TRBJ1-4, with TRBD1 as a possible D gene (6 bases). Trimming took 4 bases from V and 10 from J, leaving 14 bases between them. Germline CDR1 and CDR2: SGDLS and YYNGEE. The CDR3 covers 13 residues.

The CDR3 DNA is TGTGCCTGGACTACAGGGGGAGACTATAATTCACCCCTCCACTTT. Translating it yields CAWTTGGDYNSPLHF. The J gene is TRBJ1-6, the V gene TRBV30; TRBD1 matches 8 bases. Unmatched junction bases numbered 5, after V lost 4 bases and J lost 3 bases. The CDR3 is 15 residues long. CDR1 is GTSNPN and CDR2 is SVGIG in the germline V gene (reference sequence). The whole variable domain, filled in from reference TRBV30 and TRBJ1-6, reads SQTIHQWPATLVQPVGSPLSLECTVEGTSNPNLYWYRQAAGRGLQLLFYSVGIGQISSEVPQNLSASRPQDRQFILSSKKLLLSDSGFYLCAWTTGGDYNSPLHFGNGTRLTVT.

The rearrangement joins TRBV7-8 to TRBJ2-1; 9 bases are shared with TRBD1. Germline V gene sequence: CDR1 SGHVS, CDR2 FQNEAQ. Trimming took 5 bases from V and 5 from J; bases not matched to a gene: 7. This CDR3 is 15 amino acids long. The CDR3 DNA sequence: TGTGCCAGCAGCGTAAGGACAGGGGTACACAATGAGCAGTTCTTC. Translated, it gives CASSVRTGVHNEQFF. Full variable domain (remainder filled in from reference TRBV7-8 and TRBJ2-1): GAGVSQSPRYKVAKRGQDVALRCDPISGHVSLFWYQQALGQGPEFLTYFQNEAQLDKSGLPSDRFFAERPEGSVSTLKIQRTQQEDSAVYLCASSVRTGVHNEQFFGPGTRLTVL.

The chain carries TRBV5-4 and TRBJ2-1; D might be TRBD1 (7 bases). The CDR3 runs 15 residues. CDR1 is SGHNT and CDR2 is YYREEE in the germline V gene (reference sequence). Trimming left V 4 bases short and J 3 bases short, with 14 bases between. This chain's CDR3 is CASSPAGGLYNEQFF. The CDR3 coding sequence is TGTGCCAGCAGCCCGGCAGGGGGACTCTACAATGAGCAGTTCTTC.

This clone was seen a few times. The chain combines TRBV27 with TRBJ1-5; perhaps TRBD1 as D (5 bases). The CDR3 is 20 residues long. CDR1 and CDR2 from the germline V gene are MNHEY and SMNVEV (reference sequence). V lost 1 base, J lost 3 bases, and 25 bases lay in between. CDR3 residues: CASSLYGDGTRGGDNQPQHF. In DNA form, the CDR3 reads TGTGCCAGCAGTTTATATGGGGATGGGACTAGAGGAGGCGACAATCAGCCCCAGCATTTT.

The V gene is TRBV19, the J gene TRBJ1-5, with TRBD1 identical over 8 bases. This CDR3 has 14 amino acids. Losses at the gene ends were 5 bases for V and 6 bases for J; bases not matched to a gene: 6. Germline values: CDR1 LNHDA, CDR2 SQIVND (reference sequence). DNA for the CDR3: TGTGCCAGTAGTCGACAGGGGCCGGGTCAGCCCCAGCATTTT. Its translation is CASSRQGPGQPQHF.

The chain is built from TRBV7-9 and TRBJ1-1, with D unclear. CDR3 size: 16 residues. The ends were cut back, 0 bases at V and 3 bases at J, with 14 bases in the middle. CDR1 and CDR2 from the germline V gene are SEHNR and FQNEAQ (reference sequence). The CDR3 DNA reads TGTGCCAGCAGCTTAGCGCGGTCTCCCCCGGACACTGAAGCTTTCTTT. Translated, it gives CASSLARSPPDTEAFF.

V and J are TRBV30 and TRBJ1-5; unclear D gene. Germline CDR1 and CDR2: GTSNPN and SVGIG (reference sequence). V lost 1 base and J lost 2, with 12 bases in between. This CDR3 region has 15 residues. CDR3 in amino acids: CAWSGGLTGNQPQHF. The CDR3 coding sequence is TGTGCCTGGAGTGGTGGGCTCACGGGCAATCAGCCCCAGCATTTT.

CDR3 nucleotide sequence: TGTGCCAGCAGGAGGGCAGGCAAGACTAACTATGGCTACACCTTC. Protein: CASRRAGKTNYGYTF. This chain joins TRBV13 and TRBJ1-2; D is unclear. CDR3 length equals 15 residues. Germline CDR1 is PRHDT and CDR2 is FYEKMQ (reference sequence). Between the trimmed V and J ends, which lost 6 bases and 0 bases, there was a span of 14 bases.

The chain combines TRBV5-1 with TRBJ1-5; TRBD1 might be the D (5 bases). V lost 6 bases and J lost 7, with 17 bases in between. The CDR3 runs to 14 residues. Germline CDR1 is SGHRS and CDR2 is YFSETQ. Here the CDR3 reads CASKECWGVQPQHF. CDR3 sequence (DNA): TGCGCCAGCAAGGAGTGCTGGGGGGTACAGCCCCAGCATTTT.

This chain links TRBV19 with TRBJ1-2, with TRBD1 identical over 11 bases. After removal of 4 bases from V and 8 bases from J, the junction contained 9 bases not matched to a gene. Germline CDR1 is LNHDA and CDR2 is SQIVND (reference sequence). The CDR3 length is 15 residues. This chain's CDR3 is CASSTGQGAYQGYTF. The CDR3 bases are TGTGCCAGTAGTACCGGACAGGGGGCGTATCAGGGCTACACCTTC. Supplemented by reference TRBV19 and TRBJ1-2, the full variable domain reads DGGITQSPKYLFRKEGQNVTLSCEQNLNHDAMYWYRQDPGQGLRLIYYSQIVNDFQKGDIAEGYSVSREKKESFPLTVTSAQKNPTAFYLCASSTGQGAYQGYTFGSGTRLTVV.

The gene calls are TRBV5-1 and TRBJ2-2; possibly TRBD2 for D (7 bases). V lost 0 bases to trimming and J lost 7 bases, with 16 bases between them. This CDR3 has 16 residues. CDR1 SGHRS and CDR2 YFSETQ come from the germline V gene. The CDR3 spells CASSLAHGGGSGELFF. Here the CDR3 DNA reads TGCGCCAGCAGCTTGGCCCACGGGGGCGGGAGCGGGGAGCTGTTTTTT.

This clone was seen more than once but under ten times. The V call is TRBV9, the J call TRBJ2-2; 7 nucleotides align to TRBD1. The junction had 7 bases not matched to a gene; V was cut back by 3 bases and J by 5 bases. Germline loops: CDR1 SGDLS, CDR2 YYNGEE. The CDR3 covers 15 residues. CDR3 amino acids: CASSATGQLTGELFF. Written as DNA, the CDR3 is TGTGCCAGCAGCGCGACGGGACAGTTGACCGGGGAGCTGTTTTTT. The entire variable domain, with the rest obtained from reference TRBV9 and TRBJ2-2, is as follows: DSGVTQTPKHLITATGQRVTLRCSPRSGDLSVYWYQQSLDQGLQFLIQYYNGEERAKGNILERFSAQQFPDLHSELNLSSLELGDSALYFCASSATGQLTGELFFGEGSRLTVL.

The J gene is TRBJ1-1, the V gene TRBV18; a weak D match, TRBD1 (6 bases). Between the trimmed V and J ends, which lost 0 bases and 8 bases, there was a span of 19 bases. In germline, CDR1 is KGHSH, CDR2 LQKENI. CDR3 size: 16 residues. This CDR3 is CASSPPQGVDPPEAFF. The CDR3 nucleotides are TGTGCCAGCTCACCACCACAGGGTGTCGATCCTCCGGAAGCTTTCTTT. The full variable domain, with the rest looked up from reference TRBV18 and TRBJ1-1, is NAGVMQNPRHLVRRRGQEARLRCSPMKGHSHVYWYRQLPEEGLKFMVYLQKENIIDESGMPKERFSAEFPKEGPSILRIQQVVRGDSAAYFCASSPPQGVDPPEAFFGQGTRLTVV.

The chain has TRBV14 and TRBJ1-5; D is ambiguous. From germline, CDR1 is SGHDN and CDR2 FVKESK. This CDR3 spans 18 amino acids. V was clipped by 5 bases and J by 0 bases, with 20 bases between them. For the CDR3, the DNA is TGTGCCAGCAGCGGCCCACCGACGAACCAGGTTAGCAATCAGCCCCAGCATTTT. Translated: CASSGPPTNQVSNQPQHF.

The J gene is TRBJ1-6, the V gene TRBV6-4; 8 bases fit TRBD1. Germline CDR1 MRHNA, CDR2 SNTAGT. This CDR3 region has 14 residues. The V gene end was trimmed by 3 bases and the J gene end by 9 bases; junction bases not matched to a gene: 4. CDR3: CASSDFGQGSPLHF. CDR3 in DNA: TGTGCCAGCAGTGATTTCGGACAGGGTTCACCCCTCCACTTT.